Below are 2 T cell receptor beta chains sequenced from a single sample in a study of T-cell reconstitution after alpha-beta-depleted transplantation in children. The TCRbeta library incorporated unique molecular identifiers. In TCRdb, the PCR reads were re-called with MiXCR into one record per CDR3 protein. The sample has some 840,000 distinct CDR3 sequences, approximately 15% seen once. The sequencing here drew on PBMCs, mostly from graft donor cells, taken 360 days after TCRalphabeta/CD19-depleted stem cell transplant. The receptors here all came from a male patient between 5 and 17 years old who had a stem cell transplant for acute lymphoblastic leukemia, so the T cells may come from the graft donor.

V is TRBV5-1 and J is TRBJ2-7, with D maybe TRBD2 (5 bases). This CDR3 has 14 amino acids. The V end was cut by 0 bases, the J end by 3 bases, with 10 bases between. The germline V gene encodes CDR1 SGHRS and CDR2 YFSETQ. The CDR3 DNA sequence: TGCGCCAGCAGCTTGGAGGCGGCGGGCTACGAGCAGTACTTC. Its translation: CASSLEAAGYEQYF.

This clonotype was observed a handful of times. The chain joins TRBV18 to TRBJ2-5; 8 positions agree with TRBD1. V was pared by 3 bases and J by 6 bases, with 9 bases of the junction left unmatched. The germline CDR1 and CDR2 sequences are KGHSH and LQKENI. CDR3 length: 15 residues. In nucleotides, the CDR3 is TGTGCCAGCTCACCCGCGCCGGGACAGGCAAAGACCCAGTACTTC. Protein product: CASSPAPGQAKTQYF.